The rows below give T cell receptor beta chains drawn from one sample of a study of Graves' ophthalmopathy and Graves' hyperthyroidism. One entry per CDR3 protein, called by TCRdb with MiXCR from the multiplex PCR reads. The data hold a few hundred thousand distinct CDR3 sequences, with approximately 15% observed a single time. Sequencing was performed on peripheral blood. The origin of the receptors is a woman aged 18-29 years with stable Graves' hyperthyroidism. CDR3s include the opening cysteine and the closing phenylalanine or tryptophan. Each record gives: CDR3 protein, CDR3 DNA, J gene, clone size, V gene, D gene. D genes are given only for firm matches. Size is omitted from some rows. Given values are once, few, many or a class for expanded clones.

CDR3aa: CSVPTGGAPYEQYF
CDR3nt: TGCAGCGTTCCGACAGGGGGCGCCCCCTACGAGCAGTACTTC
j_gene: TRBJ2-7
abundance: few
v_gene: TRBV29-1
d_gene: TRBD1

CDR3aa: CASSPDRRDTGELFF
CDR3nt: TGTGCCAGCAGCCCGGACAGACGGGACACCGGGGAGCTGTTTTTT
j_gene: TRBJ2-2
abundance: NA
v_gene: TRBV2
d_gene: NA

CDR3aa: CASSLSTGSYEQYF
CDR3nt: TGTGCCAGCAGTCTATCGACTGGGTCCTACGAGCAGTACTTC
j_gene: TRBJ2-7
abundance: many
v_gene: TRBV12-3/TRBV12-4
d_gene: NA

CDR3aa: CASTDPNRNEQYF
CDR3nt: TGTGCCAGCACCGACCCTAACAGGAACGAGCAGTACTTC
j_gene: TRBJ2-7
abundance: many
v_gene: TRBV6-2/TRBV6-3
d_gene: NA

CDR3aa: CASSLGASGYTF
CDR3nt: TGTGCCAGCAGCTTAGGGGCCTCCGGCTACACCTTC
j_gene: TRBJ1-2
abundance: many
v_gene: TRBV7-2
d_gene: NA

CDR3aa: CASSRFGRLAGGRETQYF
CDR3nt: TGTGCCAGCAGTCGATTCGGCAGACTAGCGGGGGGACGAGAGACCCAGTACTTC
j_gene: TRBJ2-5
abundance: many
v_gene: TRBV7-2
d_gene: TRBD2

CDR3aa: CASSWDSQAYGYTF
CDR3nt: TGTGCCAGCAGCTGGGACAGCCAGGCTTATGGCTACACCTTC
j_gene: TRBJ1-2
abundance: many
v_gene: TRBV7-9
d_gene: TRBD1

CDR3aa: CASIARTGSGNTIYF
CDR3nt: TGTGCCAGCATTGCAAGAACGGGGTCTGGAAACACCATATATTTT
j_gene: TRBJ1-3
abundance: many
v_gene: TRBV6-1
d_gene: NA

CDR3aa: CASSEGREFIYEQYF
CDR3nt: TGTGCCAGCAGTGAGGGGAGGGAGTTCATCTACGAGCAGTACTTC
j_gene: TRBJ2-7
abundance: many
v_gene: TRBV6-1
d_gene: TRBD2

CDR3aa: CASTRGSNQPQHF
CDR3nt: TGTGCCAGCACCCGAGGGAGCAATCAGCCCCAGCATTTT
j_gene: TRBJ1-5
abundance: many
v_gene: TRBV2
d_gene: NA

CDR3aa: CASSLAPASGGGVQETQYF
CDR3nt: TGTGCCAGCAGCTTAGCGCCGGCTAGCGGGGGCGGAGTACAAGAGACCCAGTACTTC
j_gene: TRBJ2-5
abundance: many
v_gene: TRBV7-8
d_gene: TRBD2

CDR3aa: CASTPGGGSTGELFF
CDR3nt: TGTGCCAGCACCCCCGGGGGGGGTTCCACCGGGGAGCTGTTTTTT
j_gene: TRBJ2-2
abundance: few
v_gene: TRBV11-2
d_gene: TRBD2

CDR3aa: CASSLTQGPLDTEAFF
CDR3nt: TGTGCCAGCAGTCTCACACAGGGCCCCTTGGACACTGAAGCTTTCTTT
j_gene: TRBJ1-1
abundance: many
v_gene: TRBV12-3/TRBV12-4
d_gene: NA

CDR3aa: CSARDLFRGHGNTIYF
CDR3nt: TGCAGTGCTAGAGATCTGTTCAGGGGGCATGGAAACACCATATATTTT
j_gene: TRBJ1-3
abundance: many
v_gene: TRBV20-1
d_gene: TRBD1

CDR3aa: CSAVGTQGVTEAFF
CDR3nt: TGCAGTGCTGTTGGAACACAGGGGGTAACTGAAGCTTTCTTT
j_gene: TRBJ1-1
abundance: many
v_gene: TRBV20-1
d_gene: TRBD1

CDR3aa: CASSQSNSRYTF
CDR3nt: TGTGCCAGCAGCCAATCTAATTCGCGCTACACCTTC
j_gene: TRBJ1-2
abundance: NA
v_gene: TRBV3-1
d_gene: NA

CDR3aa: CSARPSPSSYEQYF
CDR3nt: TGCAGTGCTAGACCGAGCCCTTCTAGCTACGAGCAGTACTTC
j_gene: TRBJ2-7
abundance: many
v_gene: TRBV20-1
d_gene: NA

CDR3aa: CASSKATGRSPYSYTF
CDR3nt: TGTGCCAGCAGTAAAGCGACGGGTCGATCCCCCTATAGCTACACCTTC
j_gene: TRBJ1-2
abundance: many
v_gene: TRBV27
d_gene: NA

CDR3aa: CATSRRGPGYEQYF
CDR3nt: TGTGCCACCAGCCGGAGGGGGCCAGGGTACGAGCAGTACTTC
j_gene: TRBJ2-7
abundance: few
v_gene: TRBV27
d_gene: NA

CDR3aa: CATSTPPPDRESGQPQHF
CDR3nt: TGTGCCACCTCGACCCCACCTCCGGACAGGGAGAGTGGCCAGCCCCAGCATTTT
j_gene: TRBJ1-5
abundance: many
v_gene: TRBV6-4
d_gene: TRBD1

CDR3aa: CASSSPRAGGAYEQYF
CDR3nt: TGTGCCAGCAGCTCTCCCAGGGCAGGGGGTGCCTACGAGCAGTACTTC
j_gene: TRBJ2-7
abundance: many
v_gene: TRBV13
d_gene: TRBD1

CDR3aa: CASSQVPKGYGYTF
CDR3nt: TGTGCCAGCAGCCAAGTACCAAAGGGCTATGGCTACACCTTC
j_gene: TRBJ1-2
abundance: many
v_gene: TRBV7-6
d_gene: NA

CDR3aa: CASRNGQTSSYEQYF
CDR3nt: TGTGCCAGCAGAAACGGACAAACGAGCTCCTACGAGCAGTACTTC
j_gene: TRBJ2-7
abundance: many
v_gene: TRBV27
d_gene: NA

CDR3aa: CATSDPRQAKNPNYGYTF
CDR3nt: TGTGCCACCAGTGATCCCCGACAGGCAAAGAATCCCAACTATGGCTACACCTTC
j_gene: TRBJ1-2
abundance: many
v_gene: TRBV24-1
d_gene: NA

CDR3aa: CAILTAGNTIYF
CDR3nt: TGTGCCATCCTAACCGCTGGAAACACCATATATTTT
j_gene: TRBJ1-3
abundance: few
v_gene: TRBV10-3
d_gene: NA

CDR3aa: CASSGGEPGATIYF
CDR3nt: TGCGCCAGCAGCGGAGGGGAGCCCGGAGCCACCATATATTTT
j_gene: TRBJ1-3
abundance: many
v_gene: TRBV5-1
d_gene: NA

CDR3aa: CASSLGHRRSRYEQYF
CDR3nt: TGTGCCAGCAGCTTGGGACATCGGAGGTCCCGCTACGAGCAGTACTTC
j_gene: TRBJ2-7
abundance: many
v_gene: TRBV5-5
d_gene: NA

CDR3aa: CSPLPRDRAYEQYF
CDR3nt: TGCAGTCCCCTCCCGCGGGACAGAGCATACGAGCAGTACTTC
j_gene: TRBJ2-7
abundance: NA
v_gene: TRBV20-1
d_gene: NA

CDR3aa: CAISDLWGAANTGELFF
CDR3nt: TGTGCCATCAGTGACCTTTGGGGGGCCGCGAACACCGGGGAGCTGTTTTTT
j_gene: TRBJ2-2
abundance: NA
v_gene: TRBV10-3
d_gene: NA

CDR3aa: CASSLASSTGELFF
CDR3nt: TGCGCCAGCAGCTTGGCGTCAAGTACCGGGGAGCTGTTTTTT
j_gene: TRBJ2-2
abundance: many
v_gene: TRBV5-1
d_gene: NA

CDR3aa: CASSLRVSFGTGIEETQYF
CDR3nt: TGTGCCAGCAGTTTAAGGGTTTCCTTTGGGACAGGCATTGAAGAGACCCAGTACTTC
j_gene: TRBJ2-5
abundance: NA
v_gene: TRBV12-3/TRBV12-4
d_gene: TRBD1